Here is one T cell receptor beta chain with its context. The sample is drawn from a study of TIL therapy for anti-PD-1-resistant metastatic lung cancer. For the study at large: Tumors were harvested before any PD-1/PD-L1 blockade. Median tumor PD-L1 proportion score was approximately 6.3%. By whole-exome sequencing, median non-synonymous tumor mutation burden was roughly 1.4 mutations per megabase.

Stated time point: pre-treatment sample, taken before nivolumab and TIL therapy. Sequencing used immunoSEQ v3. Each library reached roughly 2 million read pairs, or 5-6 million at deep level. Sequencing was performed with immunoSEQ multiplex PCR; in TCRdb, only in-frame clones are kept and a portion is missing. Counted here are approximately 47,000 clones, 80% to 90% occurring once; the ten biggest clones make up 5%. The germline V and J ends were trimmed by 3 bases and 1 base, with 10 bases remaining between them. In germline, CDR1 is LGHNA, CDR2 YSLEER. CDR3 length equals 16 residues. The source was blood, collected at baseline. This receptor was taken from a person between 25 and 80 years old with non-small cell lung cancer. The rearrangement links TRBV4-3 to TRBJ2-6, with D possibly TRBD1 on 5 matching bases. CDR3 residues: CASSQDDSSGANVLTF. CDR3 nucleotides: TGCGCCAGCAGCCAGGACGACAGTTCTGGGGCCAACGTCCTGACTTTC.